The 12 T cell receptor beta chains presented below share a single source sample, sequenced in a study of radiotherapy plus CTLA-4 blockade in lung cancer. Measured with immunoSEQ multiplex PCR; TCRdb has only the in-frame clones, and not every one. The profile shows 130,000 or so clones, 85% to 90% of them singletons. The specimen was peripheral blood, collected from a patient treated with radiotherapy plus ipilimumab. These receptors were collected from a human donor with non-small cell lung cancer that progressed on radiotherapy plus ipilimumab.

This clone was seen a single time. The chain recombines TRBV18 with TRBJ2-5; D possibly corresponds to TRBD2 (6 bases). The germline gives CDR1 KGHSH, CDR2 LQKENI. Trimming stripped 4 bases from V and 2 bases from J, with 8 bases between. The CDR3 runs to 13 residues. CDR3 sequence (DNA): TGTGCCAGCTCACTGGGGACTCAAGAGACCCAGTACTTC. Translated: CASSLGTQETQYF.

CDR3 DNA sequence: TGCGCCAGCGCCACATACGAGCAGTACTTC. Translation: CASATYEQYF. The chain joins TRBV10-1 to TRBJ2-7; D not certain. This CDR3 spans 10 amino acids. V was trimmed by 8 bases and J by 4 bases, leaving 6 bases between them. Germline CDR1 is WNHNN and CDR2 is SYGVQD (reference sequence).

J is TRBJ2-7 and V is TRBV5-6; 10 positions agree with TRBD2. CDR1 and CDR2 from the germline V gene are SGHDT and YYEEEE. V dropped 4 bases and J dropped 3; count of bases not matched to a gene: 10. This CDR3 spans 16 amino acids. Here the CDR3 reads CASSRGLALGNYEQYF. The CDR3 DNA follows: TGTGCCAGCAGCAGGGGACTAGCGTTGGGCAACTACGAGCAGTACTTC.

The chain has TRBV5-5 and TRBJ2-6, with 12 nucleotides matching TRBD1. V lost 4 bases and J lost 0; bases outside the gene matches: 8. Germline V gene lookup returns CDR1 SGHKS and CDR2 YYEKEE (reference sequence). The CDR3 totals 19 residues. This CDR3 reads CASSTLPGQGASGANVLTF. The DNA of the CDR3 is TGTGCCAGCAGCACTCTACCGGGACAGGGGGCCTCTGGGGCCAACGTCCTGACTTTC.

About this clone: One junction end does not reproduce the germline sequence, and a read error may be involved. The CDR3 spells CGAAGGGELFF. Here the CDR3 DNA reads TGCGGGGCGGCGGGAGGGGGGGAGCTGTTTTTT. V gene TRBV6-5 combines with J gene TRBJ2-2; 9 nucleotides agree with TRBD2. CDR3 length equals 11 residues. The germline CDR1 and CDR2 sequences are MNHEY and SVGAGI.

The CDR3 region has the DNA TGTGCCAGCAGCTGGGACATCCAAAGTGAAAAACTGTTTTTT. Its protein is CASSWDIQSEKLFF. This rearrangement joins TRBV5-8 to TRBJ1-4; TRBD1 might be the D (6 bases). The CDR3 runs to 14 residues. Germline assignment: CDR1 SGHTS and CDR2 YDEGEE. Deletions cut 3 bases from V and 7 bases from J, with 13 bases between.

The gene calls are TRBV2 and TRBJ2-5; the D gene is possibly TRBD1 (5 bases). Germline V gene sequence: CDR1 SNHLY, CDR2 FYNNEI. The ends were cut back, 7 bases at V and 2 bases at J, with 17 bases in the middle. This CDR3 region has 15 residues. This chain's CDR3 is CASTYTDIPQETQYF. In DNA form, the CDR3 reads TGTGCCAGCACCTACACGGACATCCCGCAAGAGACCCAGTACTTC.

The genes are TRBV2 and TRBJ2-7, with D unclear. The length of the CDR3 is 12 residues. V dropped 6 bases and J dropped 9 bases, with 15 bases sitting between them. In germline, CDR1 is SNHLY, CDR2 FYNNEI. DNA of the CDR3: TGTGCCAGCAGCCCGACCCGTACGGGGCAGTACTTC. It translates to CASSPTRTGQYF.

The chain recombines TRBV5-8 with TRBJ2-7; perhaps D is TRBD1 or TRBD2 (5 bases each). The CDR3 is 16 amino acids. Trimming cost V 4 bases and J 9 bases, with 26 bases left between them. CDR1 and CDR2 from the germline V gene are SGHTS and YDEGEE. The CDR3 region is CASSVKGSAVLSLQYF. In DNA, the CDR3 is TGTGCCAGCAGCGTCAAGGGGTCAGCGGTTTTAAGTCTGCAGTACTTC.

The chain combines TRBV5-6 with TRBJ1-1; 9 nucleotides agree with TRBD1. Germline V gene data show CDR1 as SGHDT and CDR2 as YYEEEE. J was trimmed by 0 bases and V by 0 bases; bases with no gene match: 6. CDR3 length: 17 amino acids. The CDR3 region has the DNA TGTGCCAGCAGCTTGGCCTCGACAGGGGGAATGAACACTGAAGCTTTCTTT. Translation gives CASSLASTGGMNTEAFF.

The rearrangement joins TRBV5-1 to TRBJ2-2, with D unresolved. With 0 bases removed from V and 4 bases from J, the gap between germline ends came to 7 bases. The CDR3 spans 14 residues. Germline loops: CDR1 SGHRS, CDR2 YFSETQ. In DNA form, the CDR3 reads TGCGCCAGCAGCTTGGCCGGCGGCACCGGGGAGCTGTTTTTT. Its translation is CASSLAGGTGELFF.

CDR3 protein: CASRRTIMNTEAFF. The CDR3 DNA reads TGTGCCAGTCGGCGGACCATCATGAACACTGAAGCTTTCTTT. The chain is built from TRBV6-5 and TRBJ1-1; no clear D. CDR1 is MNHEY and CDR2 is SVGAGI in the germline V gene. Trimming removed 9 bases from V and 0 bases from J, with 14 bases in between. This CDR3 has 14 amino acids.